This TCR beta chain came from a study of blood T cell repertoires in COVID-19. In the study overall: Samples taken during acute and convalescent COVID-19 were collected in the United States, Italy and Spain. PBMCs, B-cell-depleted T cells, or T cells provided the cDNA or gDNA that made up the material.

Method: immunoSEQ multiplex PCR; TCRdb's copy keeps in-frame clones and lacks some. The data show roughly 170,000 clones, about 83% seen once. There are 15 residues in the CDR3. Germline V gives CDR1 MNHNY, CDR2 SVGAGI (reference sequence). V shed 7 bases and J 1 base; nucleotides not matched to a gene: 6. Seattle patient enrollment occurred during active infection, with longitudinal follow-up thereafter. This clonotype was obtained from a woman in her seventies with COVID-19, enrolled during active disease. The specimen was peripheral blood. J is TRBJ1-3 and V is TRBV6-6; 8 bases match TRBD1. Here the CDR3 reads CASTTTGGSGNTIYF. The CDR3 coding sequence is TGTGCCAGCACTACAACAGGGGGTTCTGGAAACACCATATATTTT.